Included here is one TCR beta chain sequence, with context. The sample is drawn from a study of blood T cell repertoires in COVID-19. Trimming pared 5 bases from V and 11 bases from J, leaving 19 bases between. Germline loops: CDR1 LNHDA, CDR2 SQIVND (reference sequence). The CDR3 totals 14 residues. The table came from immunoSEQ multiplex PCR; TCRdb's copy has only in-frame clones and leaves some out. The table shows 250,000 to 300,000 clones, with 70% to 90% occurring only once. The source of this sequence is a woman between 45 and 60 years old who had recovered from COVID-19. V is TRBV19 and J is TRBJ1-5; no clear D. Sequencing was carried out using PBMCs or T cells enriched from blood (not recorded which). The CDR3 protein is CASSGSAAGSAQHF. DNA for the CDR3: TGTGCCAGTAGTGGGTCCGCCGCGGGTTCAGCCCAGCATTTT.